This entry lists 26 T cell receptor beta chains sequenced from one sample in a study of blood T cell repertoires in COVID-19. Profiling relied on immunoSEQ multiplex PCR, and the TCRdb table lists in-frame clones only, not all of them. The data contain 250,000 or so clones, approximately 84% of them seen just once; the ten biggest clones take up 4% to 4.5%. Material for sequencing was peripheral blood. These receptors all stem from a man aged 45 to 65 with acute or convalescent COVID-19.

The chain is built from TRBV7-2 and TRBJ2-1; TRBD2 matches 11 bases. Germline CDR1 SGHTA, CDR2 FQGNSA. V shed 4 bases and J 4 bases; nucleotides not matched to a gene: 6. This CDR3 region has 16 residues. CDR3 bases: TGTGCCAGCAGCTGGACCGGGACTAGCGGTTACAATGAGCAGTTCTTC. Translated: CASSWTGTSGYNEQFF.

CDR3 sequence (DNA): TGTGCCATCAGTGATTGGGGGCAGTCTAACTATGGCTACACCTTC. This encodes CAISDWGQSNYGYTF. The chain combines TRBV10-3 with TRBJ1-2, with D tentatively TRBD1 (6 bases). CDR3 length equals 15 residues. Germline V gene sequence: CDR1 ENHRY, CDR2 SYGVKD. V was pared by 3 bases and J by 0 bases, with 11 bases between.

The gene calls are TRBV6-4 and TRBJ2-3; TRBD1 matches 12 bases. CDR1 and CDR2 from the germline V gene are MRHNA and SNTAGT. This CDR3 comprises 18 residues. The ends lost 0 bases at V and 8 bases at J; junction bases unmatched: 12. This chain's CDR3 is CASSDSGTGGFSSSTQYF. In nucleotides, the CDR3 is TGTGCCAGCAGTGACTCCGGGACAGGGGGCTTTTCATCGAGTACGCAGTATTTT.

The genes are TRBV3-1 (or the pseudogene TRBV3-2) and TRBJ1-6; tentatively, D is TRBD1 (6 bases). Germline V lookup: CDR1 LGHDT, CDR2 YNNKEL (reference sequence). The CDR3 sequence is 15 residues long. V dropped 8 bases and J dropped 0 bases, with 11 bases sitting between them. In nucleotides, the CDR3 is TGTGCCAGCGGGGGCCCGAGCTCCTATAATTCACCCCTCCACTTT. It specifies CASGGPSSYNSPLHF.

The CDR3 loop reads CATRGAESSYNEQFF. In DNA, the CDR3 is TGTGCCACCAGAGGGGCCGAGAGCTCCTACAATGAGCAGTTCTTC. V gene TRBV24-1 combines with J gene TRBJ2-1; tentatively, D is TRBD1 (5 bases). Germline CDR1 and CDR2: KGHDR and SFDVKD. V was shortened by 7 bases and J by 0 bases, with 12 bases between the two germline ends. This CDR3 contains 15 residues.

In this sample, this clone turned up a few times. This chain joins TRBV30 and TRBJ1-3, with TRBD1 as a possible D gene (6 bases). This CDR3 has 11 residues. CDR1 and CDR2 (germline): GTSNPN, SVGIG (reference sequence). Trimming took 2 bases from V and 8 from J, leaving 7 bases between them. CDR3 bases: TGTGCCTGGAGTACAGGGTACACCATATATTTT. It yields the protein CAWSTGYTIYF. The full variable domain, with the rest looked up from reference TRBV30 and TRBJ1-3, is SQTIHQWPATLVQPVGSPLSLECTVEGTSNPNLYWYRQAAGRGLQLLFYSVGIGQISSEVPQNLSASRPQDRQFILSSKKLLLSDSGFYLCAWSTGYTIYFGEGSWLTVV.

The gene calls are TRBV18 and TRBJ1-6; 7 bases agree with TRBD1. The CDR3 is 18 residues long. Germline loops: CDR1 KGHSH, CDR2 LQKENI. Trimming removed 6 bases from V and 5 bases from J; junction bases left unmatched: 16. The CDR3 region is CASSSVRQGGGDNSPLHF. CDR3 in DNA: TGTGCCAGCTCCTCCGTTCGACAGGGAGGCGGTGATAATTCACCCCTCCACTTT. The complete variable domain, with remaining parts taken from reference TRBV18 and TRBJ1-6, reads NAGVMQNPRHLVRRRGQEARLRCSPMKGHSHVYWYRQLPEEGLKFMVYLQKENIIDESGMPKERFSAEFPKEGPSILRIQQVVRGDSAAYFCASSSVRQGGGDNSPLHFGNGTRLTVT.

Concerning this clone itself: Other DNA sequences in this sample translate to the same CDR3. The V and J genes are TRBV5-1 and TRBJ1-2, with 7 bases identical to TRBD1. The CDR3 extends over 13 amino acids. Germline V gene lookup returns CDR1 SGHRS and CDR2 YFSETQ. The V segment lost 0 bases and the J segment 8 bases; nucleotides outside the gene matches: 4. This CDR3 is CASSLGTGEGYTF. The CDR3 DNA reads as TGCGCCAGCAGCTTGGGGACAGGTGAAGGCTACACCTTC.

The chain has TRBV24-1 and TRBJ2-3; 7 bases agree with TRBD1. V lost 2 bases to trimming and J lost 3 bases; unmatched junction nucleotides: 13. The CDR3 sequence is 18 residues long. Germline CDR1 is KGHDR and CDR2 is SFDVKD. The CDR3 spells CATSDSAWTGPGTDTQYF. The DNA of the CDR3 is TGTGCCACCAGTGATTCCGCCTGGACAGGCCCTGGGACAGATACGCAGTATTTT.

The chain combines TRBV7-9 with TRBJ1-2; 9 bases are a match to TRBD1. Germline V lookup: CDR1 SEHNR, CDR2 FQNEAQ (reference sequence). CDR3 length: 16 amino acids. The junction had 14 bases not matched to a gene; V was cut back by 7 bases and J by 5 bases. CDR3 amino acids: CASTKYGGQGLYGYTF. The DNA for the CDR3 is TGTGCCAGCACCAAATATGGGGGACAGGGTTTATATGGCTACACCTTC.

The genes are TRBV6-1 and TRBJ1-1; tentatively, D is TRBD1 (5 bases). The CDR3 is 14 residues long. Germline CDR1 is MNHNS and CDR2 is SASEGT. V lost 3 bases and J lost 2, with 10 bases in between. The CDR3: CASSDQGLNTEAFF. For the CDR3, the DNA is TGTGCCAGCAGTGACCAGGGACTAAACACTGAAGCTTTCTTT.

The gene calls are TRBV9 and TRBJ2-7; 9 bases match TRBD2. From germline, CDR1 is SGDLS and CDR2 YYNGEE. The CDR3 is 14 amino acids. V lost 1 base and J lost 6; bases outside the gene matches: 5. The CDR3 DNA sequence: TGTGCCAGCAGCGTAAGGTCTAGCGGGATCGAGCAGTACTTC. Amino acid sequence: CASSVRSSGIEQYF.

Note on this clone: This same CDR3 is encoded by further DNA sequences in the sample. The chain employs TRBV3-1 (or the pseudogene TRBV3-2) and TRBJ1-5, with 7 bases matching TRBD1. The germline gives CDR1 LGHDT, CDR2 YNNKEL (reference sequence). V lost 4 bases and J lost 5; bases outside the gene matches: 2. This CDR3 region has 13 residues. CDR3: CASSRQGDQPQHF. The CDR3 nucleotides are TGTGCCAGCAGCCGGCAGGGGGATCAGCCCCAGCATTTT.

This chain connects TRBV6-5 to TRBJ2-3, with 11 bases matching TRBD2. The germline V gene encodes CDR1 MNHEY and CDR2 SVGAGI. V was clipped by 6 bases and J by 1 base; unmatched bases: 3. CDR3 length: 15 amino acids. CDR3 nucleotide sequence: TGTGCCAGCAGATTACTAGCGGGGGGCACAGATACGCAGTATTTT. This translates into CASRLLAGGTDTQYF.

The chain links TRBV25-1 to TRBJ2-5; D may be TRBD2 (6 bases). Trimming took 4 bases from V and 5 from J, leaving 20 bases between them. Looked up from germline, CDR1 is MGHDK and CDR2 is SYGVNS. The CDR3 sequence is 16 residues long. In DNA form, the CDR3 reads TGTGCCAGCAGTGGATACCCAGGGACTGTTCGGGAGACCCAGTACTTC. This encodes CASSGYPGTVRETQYF.

The rearrangement links TRBV4-1 to TRBJ2-7, with 9 bases matching TRBD1. The trim removed 4 bases at V and 3 bases at J, leaving 7 bases unmatched. CDR1 MGHRA and CDR2 YSYEKL come from the germline V gene. The CDR3 loop spans 15 amino acids. DNA for the CDR3: TGCGCCAGCAGCCGAACCGGGACAGGGAACTACGAGCAGTACTTC. Its translation: CASSRTGTGNYEQYF.

The chain couples TRBV3-1 (or the pseudogene TRBV3-2) to TRBJ2-6; D is ambiguous. The V gene's germline CDR1 is LGHDT and CDR2 YNNKEL (reference sequence). Trimming took off 4 bases at V and 0 bases at J, with 7 bases between the two ends. The CDR3 has 15 residues. CDR3 amino acids: CASSPFPSGANVLTF. The CDR3 DNA sequence: TGTGCCAGCAGCCCATTCCCCTCTGGGGCCAACGTCCTGACTTTC.

This clone was detected only once. The chain employs TRBV7-2 and TRBJ2-4, with 7 bases matching TRBD1. Germline CDR1 SGHTA, CDR2 FQGNSA. The CDR3 runs to 18 residues. Unmatched junction bases numbered 13, after V lost 5 bases and J lost 0 bases. The CDR3 DNA follows: TGTGCCAGCAGCGAACAGGGGTCGAACGTTATAGCCAAAAACATTCAGTACTTC. Protein sequence: CASSEQGSNVIAKNIQYF.

This chain connects TRBV15 to TRBJ2-7, with D perhaps TRBD2 (7 bases). The CDR3 runs 14 residues. Germline assignment: CDR1 LNHNV and CDR2 YYDKDF (reference sequence). Trimming took 3 bases from V and 9 from J, leaving 18 bases between them. In DNA, the CDR3 is TGTGCCACCAGCAGCGGGGGGCTGCAGGGCGGGCAGTACTTC. Its protein is CATSSGGLQGGQYF.

The chain couples TRBV3-1 (or the pseudogene TRBV3-2) to TRBJ2-7; no clear D gene. Germline CDR1 reads LGHDT; CDR2 reads YNNKEL (reference sequence). The V end lost 3 bases, the J end lost 3 bases, and 12 bases lay between the germline ends. The CDR3 is made up of 14 amino acids. The CDR3 region is CASSHPFSGYEQYF. The CDR3 DNA sequence: TGTGCCAGCAGCCACCCGTTTTCAGGCTACGAGCAGTACTTC.

This clone was seen once. The chain uses TRBV6-6 and TRBJ2-7; weak D call: TRBD2 (6 bases). Germline V gene sequence: CDR1 MNHNY, CDR2 SVGAGI (reference sequence). Trimming took 2 bases from V and 3 from J, leaving 8 bases between them. The CDR3 is 13 residues long. The CDR3 region is CASSYAGSYEQYF. The CDR3 nucleotides are TGTGCCAGCAGTTACGCCGGGAGCTACGAGCAGTACTTC.

The chain uses TRBV18 and TRBJ1-6; tentatively, D is TRBD1 (6 bases). CDR1 is KGHSH, CDR2 LQKENI, per germline. V was shortened by 3 bases and J by 5 bases, with 14 bases between the two germline ends. The length of the CDR3 is 16 residues. The CDR3 reads CASSPLGTLDNSPLHF. In nucleotides, the CDR3 is TGTGCCAGCTCACCCCTAGGGACACTAGATAATTCACCCCTCCACTTT.

The CDR3 region is CASSAQGAGANVLTF. The DNA of the CDR3 is TGTGCCAGCTCAGCTCAGGGGGCCGGGGCCAACGTCCTGACTTTC. The rearrangement links TRBV18 to TRBJ2-6, with 8 bases identical to TRBD1. J was trimmed by 4 bases and V by 5 bases; bases with no gene match: 4. The CDR3 length is 15 residues. Germline loops: CDR1 KGHSH, CDR2 LQKENI.

The V call is TRBV18, the J call TRBJ1-5; a possible D gene is TRBD1 (5 bases). V was clipped by 8 bases and J by 5 bases, with 19 bases between them. This CDR3 region has 15 residues. Germline CDR1 KGHSH, CDR2 LQKENI. The CDR3 reads CASTAGTLGDQPQHF. CDR3 sequence (DNA): TGTGCCAGCACCGCCGGGACTCTCGGGGATCAGCCCCAGCATTTT.

The chain recombines TRBV7-9 with TRBJ2-7; possibly TRBD1 for D (6 bases). Looked up from germline, CDR1 is SEHNR and CDR2 is FQNEAQ (reference sequence). The CDR3 loop spans 13 amino acids. V dropped 4 bases and J dropped 3 bases, with 10 bases sitting between them. The CDR3 is CASSYGTYYEQYF. The CDR3 DNA follows: TGTGCCAGCAGCTATGGGACATACTACGAGCAGTACTTC.

This clone appeared a single time. The rearrangement links TRBV6-1 to TRBJ2-7, with 8 bases that match TRBD2. Germline V gene sequence: CDR1 MNHNS, CDR2 SASEGT. This CDR3 contains 17 residues. J was trimmed by 2 bases and V by 0 bases; bases with no gene match: 9. CDR3 DNA sequence: TGTGCCAGCAGTGAAGCCTTGGCGGGGACTAGACCCTACGAGCAGTACTTC. Residues: CASSEALAGTRPYEQYF.